The source of this TCR beta chain is a study of a mutant IDH1 vaccine in newly diagnosed glioma. The germline V and J ends were trimmed by 0 bases and 2 bases, with 17 bases remaining between them. Germline V gene data show CDR1 as KGHSH and CDR2 as LQKENI. CDR3 length: 18 amino acids. Time point defined: week 35, safety follow-up. Topical imiquimod accompanied each vaccine dose, which consisted of 300 ug of mutant IDH1 20-mer peptide. Libraries were prepared by immunoSEQ multiplex PCR; TCRdb keeps only in-frame clonotypes and omits some of them. In the table there are about 74,000 clones, around 87% of which are singletons. Concerning this clone: Its specificity is unknown.

The material was PBMCs, obtained from a glioma patient whose treatment included an IDH1 peptide vaccine. The gene calls are TRBV18 and TRBJ2-1; tentative D call: TRBD1 (7 bases). The TCR sequence derives from a man in his thirties or forties with glioma. Here the CDR3 reads CASSPPKGRGEAYNEQFF. The CDR3, as DNA: TGTGCCAGCTCACCACCGAAGGGCAGGGGGGAAGCCTACAATGAGCAGTTCTTC.